This TCR beta chain was recorded in a study of T cells in Graves' hyperthyroidism and ophthalmopathy. Patients aged 18 to 65 had newly diagnosed hyperthyroidism that had lasted under 2 months. V was pared by 3 bases and J by 7 bases, with 10 bases between. CDR1 and CDR2 from the germline V gene are ENHRY and SYGVKD. This CDR3 spans 13 amino acids. Authors of the study amplified TCR beta CDR3 regions from RNA transcripts. Primed by the HTBI set, a first-round RT-PCR was run on the TCR CDR3. In TCRdb, the multiplex PCR reads were re-called with MiXCR into one record per CDR3 protein. The data show 500,000 to 750,000 distinct CDR3 sequences, around 14% seen once.

The receptor was derived from a woman aged 25 to 39 with Graves' hyperthyroidism. The specimen sequenced was blood. The chain is built from TRBV10-3 and TRBJ1-5, with D perhaps matching TRBD1 (6 bases). The CDR3 DNA reads as TGTGCCATCAGTGACAGGGGAGGCCAGCCCCAGCATTTT. Amino acids: CAISDRGGQPQHF.